This T cell receptor (beta chain) was documented in a study of blood T cell repertoires in COVID-19 (TCRdb year 2020). For the wider study: ImmuneRACE Cohort 3 recovered participants were defined by two consecutive negative NP/OP PCR tests, healthcare professional clearance, or symptom resolution. The collaborator samples originated in the United States, Italy and Spain and spanned the acute and convalescent phases of COVID-19. The prospective study material was composed of cDNA or gDNA derived from T cells, B-cell-depleted T cells, or PBMCs. Subjects who had been exposed to COVID-19, were actively infected with it, or had recovered from it provided the deeply sampled blood TCRbeta repertoires that made up the dataset. The repertoires were made available in a free public database intended to serve as a resource for research on the immune response to SARS-CoV-2. Samples came from the ongoing ImmuneRACE study (first 160 participants) plus 1,254 subjects from 6 global collaborators. The sample metadata nearly always contained a de-identified subject ID, COVID-19 status, age in years and sex. Where available, HLA class I and class II types were obtained from metadata supplied by the sample provider rather than from assay-based typing.

TCRbeta CDR3 regions were amplified from genomic DNA using the immunoSEQ Assay, a bias-controlled multiplex PCR. The authors' analysis ran thus. The number of nucleated cells in each sample was estimated from the amplification of reference gene primers within the assay. To quantify the absolute abundance of each unique TCRbeta CDR3 rearrangement, sequence reads were collapsed and filtered. For each sample, productive Simpson clonality was calculated as the square root of Simpson's diversity index across productive rearrangements. TCRdb limited this immuneACCESS table to in-frame rearrangements with V and J called. A share of clones is missing; checked studies link under half to unresolved V genes, and the rest is unexplained. V and J calls and clone size follow that table, whereas D and trimming were derived from the DNA. Counted in this sample were 250,000 to 300,000 clones; roughly 91% of them appeared once. The top ten hold approximately 2% of the sample.

Participants in the prospective study were aged about 18 to 89 years, lived in 24 United States geographic areas, and enrolled through a virtual design. Cohort assignment in the prospective study relied on participant-reported clinical history from a screening survey and a study questionnaire. Mobile phlebotomists in the prospective study collected whole blood, serum and a nasopharyngeal or oropharyngeal swab from every participant. Prospective study participants could optionally give additional blood draws and questionnaires over a roughly 2-month period. Blood samples from the prospective study were shipped frozen or at room temperature prior to DNA extraction. Results and caveats for the whole study, not just this receptor: Clinical and demographic metadata were provided uncurated, with the amount varying by source and participant.

A word on this clone: Its antigen is unknown. No base quality information exists; no much larger clone differs at one position.

Specimen: PBMCs or T cells enriched from blood (not recorded which). The source is a woman between 55 and 75 years old in a cohort exposed to, infected with or recovered from COVID-19 (not recorded which).

The DNA sequence is given as TGTGCCAGCAGGTTCACCGGGTCTGAAAATGAAAAACTGTTTTTT. Its product reads: CASRFTGSENEKLFF. The chain joins TRBV2 to TRBJ1-4; the D gene remains uncertain. The germline ends are 16 bases apart after V is trimmed by 6 bases and J by 5 bases. The CDR3 sequence holds 15 residues, the cysteine and phenylalanine included. Only the CDR3 region is kept as DNA, spanning 45 bases read in frame from base 1. The germline V gene encodes CDR1 SNHLY and CDR2 FYNNEI.